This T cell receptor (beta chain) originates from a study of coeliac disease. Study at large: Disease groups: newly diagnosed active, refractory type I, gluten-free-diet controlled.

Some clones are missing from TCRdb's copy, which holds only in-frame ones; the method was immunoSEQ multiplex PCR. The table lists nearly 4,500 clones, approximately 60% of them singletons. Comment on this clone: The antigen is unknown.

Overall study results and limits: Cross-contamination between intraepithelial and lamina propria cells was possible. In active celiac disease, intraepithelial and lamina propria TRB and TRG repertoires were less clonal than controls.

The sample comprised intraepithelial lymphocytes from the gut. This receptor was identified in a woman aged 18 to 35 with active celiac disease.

The CDR3 DNA reads as TGCGCCAGCAGCCGAGGACAGGGTAACTATGGCTACACCTTC. This encodes CASSRGQGNYGYTF. The genes are TRBV4-1 and TRBJ1-2; 8 bases agree with TRBD1. V was pared by 4 bases and J by 1 base, with 2 bases of the junction left unmatched. From germline, CDR1 is MGHRA and CDR2 YSYEKL. The CDR3 is made up of 14 amino acids.